The present TCR beta chain was sequenced within a study of T cells in localized non-small cell lung cancer. In germline, CDR1 is SNHLY, CDR2 FYNNEI. There are 15 residues in the CDR3. The V segment lost 8 bases and the J segment 2 bases; nucleotides outside the gene matches: 6. Here immunoSEQ multiplex PCR was the method, and the copy in TCRdb shows in-frame clones only, minus some. The sample holds roughly 30,000 clones, roughly nine tenths seen once. About this clone: Its antigen is currently unknown.

Findings and caveats of the study: Sequence data derive from only one tumor region, so heterogeneity remains possible. There was higher T cell clonality in uninvolved adjacent lung than in tumor, and it was highest there.

The chain uses TRBV2 and TRBJ2-6; 7 nucleotides match TRBD1. This clonotype was sampled from a female donor older than 55 with stage I lung adenocarcinoma. The input for sequencing was peripheral blood, taken before any cancer treatment. DNA of the CDR3: TGTGCCAGCTTCCCAGACAGGGCTGGGGCCAACGTCCTGACTTTC. Protein product: CASFPDRAGANVLTF.